These 23 T cell receptor beta chains came from one sample sequenced in a study of patients and donors after allogeneic stem cell transplantation. TCRdb itself ran the RT-PCR reads through MiXCR, one entry per CDR3 protein. The table includes some 960,000 distinct CDR3 sequences, roughly 18% detected once. The sample was blood, either unsorted or a sorted T cell fraction (not recorded which). Receptors originate from a human donor who was either an allogeneic HSCT recipient or a stem cell or donor lymphocyte infusion donor (not recorded which). It is not recorded whose cells these are; they may come from a transplant donor.

The chain combines TRBV4-3 with TRBJ2-3, with D possibly being TRBD2 (7 bases). Trimming stripped 0 bases from V and 7 bases from J, with 14 bases between. The germline V gene has CDR1 LGHNA and CDR2 YSLEER. This CDR3 is 15 amino acids long. The CDR3 sequence is CASSQDRRGAYTQYF. Written as DNA, the CDR3 is TGCGCCAGCAGCCAAGATCGCCGGGGGGCTTATACGCAGTATTTT.

In its sample, this clonotype was seen a few times. The V and J genes are TRBV3-1 and TRBJ2-1; maybe TRBD1 (5 bases). Germline CDR1 is LGHDT and CDR2 is YNNKEL (reference sequence). The CDR3 runs 13 residues. Trimming took off 6 bases at V and 7 bases at J, with 13 bases between the two ends. The CDR3 nucleotides read TGTGCCAGCAGACACAGGTTTTTGAATGAGCAGTTCTTC. Its protein is CASRHRFLNEQFF.

The chain carries TRBV5-1 and TRBJ1-6; D gene unclear. Deletions cut 0 bases from V and 9 bases from J, with 13 bases between. Germline V gene lookup returns CDR1 SGHRS and CDR2 YFSETQ. The CDR3 loop spans 15 amino acids. The CDR3 loop is CASSLEPAPSSPLHF. The CDR3 bases are TGCGCCAGCAGCTTGGAGCCAGCCCCGTCTTCACCCCTCCACTTT.

The chain recombines TRBV5-5 with TRBJ1-1, with D unclear. Germline CDR1 reads SGHKS; CDR2 reads YYEKEE (reference sequence). The CDR3 sequence is 13 residues long. V was clipped by 0 bases and J by 4 bases, with 7 bases between them. The CDR3 here is CASSLDPGTEAFF. CDR3 in DNA: TGTGCCAGCAGCTTGGATCCGGGCACTGAAGCTTTCTTT.

This clonotype was observed a handful of times. V gene TRBV9 combines with J gene TRBJ2-3; D is unclear. The CDR3 runs 12 residues. Germline lookup yields CDR1 SGDLS and CDR2 YYNGEE. V shed 4 bases and J shed 11 bases, with 14 bases lying between them. For the CDR3, the DNA is TGTGCCAGCAGCCCCAGTCCGGGTTGGCAGTATTTT. Amino acid sequence: CASSPSPGWQYF.

A few counts support this clonotype. The V call is TRBV9, the J call TRBJ1-1; TRBD1 aligns across 7 bases. CDR1 is SGDLS, CDR2 YYNGEE, per germline. Germline trimming cut 4 bases from V and 3 bases from J; bases unmatched to any gene: 6. The CDR3 runs to 14 residues. The chain's CDR3 is CASSPGQAHTEAFF. The DNA for the CDR3 is TGTGCCAGCAGCCCAGGACAGGCTCACACTGAAGCTTTCTTT.

V and J are TRBV20-1 and TRBJ2-7; 9 positions agree with TRBD1. The CDR3 contains 13 residues. CDR1 and CDR2 (germline): DFQATT, SNEGSKA (reference sequence). V lost 5 bases and J lost 6; bases outside the gene matches: 8. CDR3 amino acids: CSAYKTGGIEQYF. DNA of the CDR3: TGCAGTGCTTATAAGACAGGGGGTATCGAGCAGTACTTC.

The chain combines TRBV20-1 with TRBJ2-1, with D possibly TRBD2 on 7 matching bases. V gave up 3 bases and J gave up 12 bases, with 24 bases separating them. The CDR3 contains 15 residues. The germline V gene has CDR1 DFQATT and CDR2 SNEGSKA (reference sequence). The CDR3 reads CSASPLGGARSVQFF. In DNA, the CDR3 is TGCAGTGCTAGTCCACTAGGGGGGGCCCGGTCGGTGCAGTTCTTC.

This clonotype has a handful of counts. The genes are TRBV12-3 or TRBV12-4 and TRBJ2-7, with TRBD2 identical over 8 bases. V lost 6 bases, J lost 1 base, and 5 bases stayed unmatched. This CDR3 is 14 amino acids long. For the CDR3, the DNA is TGTGCCAGCAGACTCGGCGGGGGGTCCTACGAGCAGTACTTC. Encoded protein: CASRLGGGSYEQYF.

V gene TRBV11-1 combines with J gene TRBJ1-2; 9 bases align to TRBD1. Per the germline V gene, CDR1 is SGHAT and CDR2 is FQDESV (reference sequence). This CDR3 is 19 amino acids long. Trimming at V came to 1 base and at J to 3 bases, leaving 15 bases not matched to a gene. The CDR3 sequence: CASSLEGQGSVPGYYGYTF. The CDR3 bases are TGTGCCAGCAGCTTAGAGGGACAGGGATCGGTCCCGGGGTACTATGGCTACACCTTC.

This chain connects TRBV7-6 to TRBJ2-1; D remains unclear. Deletions cut 1 base from V and 4 bases from J, with 11 bases between. The CDR3 has 15 residues. CDR1 is SGHVS, CDR2 FNYEAQ, per germline. DNA for the CDR3: TGTGCCAGCAGCTTAGGTGGGTCCATATACAATGAGCAGTTCTTC. Protein: CASSLGGSIYNEQFF.

This clonotype was observed many times. The chain is built from TRBV29-1 and TRBJ2-5; D is unclear. This CDR3 region has 11 residues. Trimming stripped 4 bases from V and 3 bases from J, with 6 bases between. From germline, CDR1 is SQVTM and CDR2 ANQGSEA. The DNA for the CDR3 is TGCAGCGTTGGGAACAAAGAGACCCAGTACTTC. This translates into CSVGNKETQYF.

The V call is TRBV20-1, the J call TRBJ2-3; 12 bases agree with TRBD2. The length of the CDR3 is 15 residues. V was pared by 4 bases and J by 2 bases, with 4 bases of the junction left unmatched. Germline loops: CDR1 DFQATT, CDR2 SNEGSKA (reference sequence). CDR3 sequence reads: CSATGTSGYTDTQYF. CDR3 sequence (DNA): TGCAGTGCTACAGGGACTAGCGGGTACACAGATACGCAGTATTTT.

This clonotype turned up a few times. The rearrangement uses TRBV25-1 and TRBJ1-2, with no clear D. This CDR3 region has 18 residues. V gave up 5 bases and J gave up 5 bases, with 27 bases separating them. Germline CDR1 reads MGHDK; CDR2 reads SYGVNS. The CDR3 region has the DNA TGTGCCAGCAGTCAAGGAAATCCGCCGGGCCCAGGACGGTATGGCTACACCTTC. Its translation: CASSQGNPPGPGRYGYTF.

J is TRBJ1-4 and V is TRBV20-1, with D maybe TRBD1 (5 bases). Germline CDR1 and CDR2: DFQATT and SNEGSKA (reference sequence). The ends were cut back, 5 bases at V and 3 bases at J, with 16 bases in the middle. This CDR3 comprises 15 residues. CDR3 DNA sequence: TGCAGTGCTCGGGACTACCTGGAGGCTAATGAAAAACTGTTTTTT. The encoded protein is CSARDYLEANEKLFF.

This clonotype was counted only a few times. In DNA form, the CDR3 reads TGCGCCAGCAGCTTGGCCGCGGACGAGCAGTACTTC. As protein: CASSLAADEQYF. This chain links TRBV5-1 with TRBJ2-7; D ambiguous. Germline V CDR1 and CDR2: SGHRS, YFSETQ. V dropped 0 bases and J dropped 5 bases, with 6 bases sitting between them. CDR3 length: 12 residues.

The V and J genes are TRBV28 and TRBJ2-3; possibly TRBD1 for D (5 bases). The germline V gene encodes CDR1 MDHEN and CDR2 SYDVKM. The CDR3 has 16 amino acids. V lost 3 bases and J lost 0, with 13 bases in between. CDR3 DNA: TGTGCCAGCAGTTTGGTCTTGGACACTAGCACAGATACGCAGTATTTT. Protein product: CASSLVLDTSTDTQYF.

This clonotype has more than one count but fewer than ten. The chain uses TRBV20-1 and TRBJ2-7; TRBD2 matches at 9 bases. Trimming took 4 bases from V and 2 from J; bases not matched to a gene: 3. This CDR3 region has 13 residues. Germline V gene sequence: CDR1 DFQATT, CDR2 SNEGSKA (reference sequence). CDR3 nucleotides: TGCAGTGCTACCCGCGGGGGGGCCTACGAGCAGTACTTC. Residues: CSATRGGAYEQYF.

This clonotype was picked up many times. The chain is built from TRBV5-1 and TRBJ2-7, with TRBD1 as a possible D gene (6 bases). This CDR3 is 14 amino acids long. V lost 1 base and J 4 bases, leaving 12 bases between the germline ends. Germline V CDR1 and CDR2: SGHRS, YFSETQ. As DNA, the CDR3 is TGCGCCAGCAGCTTGTTAAACAGGGATTACGAGCAGTACTTC. It specifies CASSLLNRDYEQYF.

V is TRBV12-3 or TRBV12-4 and J is TRBJ1-5; 7 positions match TRBD1. CDR3 length: 14 amino acids. V was clipped by 6 bases and J by 4 bases; unmatched bases: 6. The CDR3 DNA reads as TGTGCCAGCAGCCTACCGGGACAGAATCAGCCCCAGCATTTT. It yields the protein CASSLPGQNQPQHF.

In this sample, this clonotype turned up many times. The gene calls are TRBV10-3 and TRBJ2-2; TRBD1 is a possible D gene (6 bases). From germline, CDR1 is ENHRY and CDR2 SYGVKD. The CDR3 consists of 15 residues. The V end was cut by 6 bases, the J end by 0 bases, with 11 bases between. DNA for the CDR3: TGTGCCATCAGCCAGGGGAAATCGAACACCGGGGAGCTGTTTTTT. Translated: CAISQGKSNTGELFF.

This clonotype was detected only a few times. The chain couples TRBV5-1 to TRBJ2-5; 10 nucleotides align to TRBD1. Germline-derived CDR1 and CDR2 are SGHRS and YFSETQ. J lost 5 bases, V lost 4 bases, and 11 bases had no gene match. The CDR3 loop spans 16 amino acids. The CDR3 protein is CASSAGQGKTWETQYF. In DNA form, the CDR3 reads TGCGCCAGCAGCGCGGGACAGGGGAAAACCTGGGAGACCCAGTACTTC.

The V and J genes are TRBV9 and TRBJ2-7; 9 bases fit TRBD2. The V and J ends lost 0 bases and 0 bases, in that order; junction bases with no gene match: 4. Germline-derived CDR1 and CDR2 are SGDLS and YYNGEE. The CDR3 consists of 16 residues. CDR3 nucleotides: TGTGCCAGCAGCGTAGATGGCGGGGGGGCCTCCTACGAGCAGTACTTC. It codes for CASSVDGGGASYEQYF. The whole variable domain, remainder taken from reference TRBV9 and TRBJ2-7, is DSGVTQTPKHLITATGQRVTLRCSPRSGDLSVYWYQQSLDQGLQFLIQYYNGEERAKGNILERFSAQQFPDLHSELNLSSLELGDSALYFCASSVDGGGASYEQYFGPGTRLTVT.